This TCR beta chain was recorded in a study of PD-1 blockade in classical Hodgkin lymphoma. Points from the study as a whole: Lower baseline TCR diversity was reported for newly diagnosed patients than for healthy donors.

Using immunoSEQ multiplex PCR, the repertoire was profiled, and TCRdb retains in-frame clones only, with some absent. The data hold approximately 18,000 clones, with about 80% observed a single time. As regards this clone: The antigen is not known.

Every one of the patients relapsed after autologous stem cell transplantation (brentuximab vedotin exposure was variable). This clonotype originated in a human donor with classical Hodgkin lymphoma. The sample consisted of peripheral blood mononuclear cells (PBMCs), taken before the second cycle of nivolumab.

CDR3 protein: CAISESVQGYYEQYF. The CDR3 DNA is TGTGCCATCAGTGAGTCAGTACAGGGGTACTACGAGCAGTACTTC. The chain employs TRBV10-3 and TRBJ2-7, with 7 positions matching TRBD1. Trimming took 0 bases from V and 3 from J; bases not matched to a gene: 5. The CDR3 is 15 amino acids. The germline gives CDR1 ENHRY, CDR2 SYGVKD.